Listed below are T cell receptor beta chains from one sample, sequenced in a study of cytomegalovirus exposure and HLA in healthy donors. Generated by immunoSEQ multiplex PCR, the TCRdb table keeps only in-frame clones and is missing some. Here the sample spans over 150,000 clones, around 82% being singletons. The sequenced sample consisted of PBMCs. All receptors derive from a woman aged 40 to 55 in good health and CMV-seropositive. Each CDR3 is given with its conserved first and last residue. The order of the fields is V gene, clone size, D gene, J gene, CDR3 DNA, CDR3 protein. The D gene is left open where the match is weak. The size entry is marked missing in some rows and otherwise reads once, few, many or a size class.

v_call: TRBV28
clone_size: .
d_call: .
j_call: TRBJ2-3
cdr3_nt: TGTGCCAGCAGGGTGCCGGGAGATACGCAGTATTTT
cdr3_aa: CASRVPGDTQYF

v_call: TRBV9
clone_size: few
d_call: TRBD1
j_call: TRBJ2-7
cdr3_nt: TGTGCCAGCAGCGTAGGCGGGACAGGGGGGGTCGAGCAGTACTTC
cdr3_aa: CASSVGGTGGVEQYF

v_call: TRBV6-5
clone_size: .
d_call: TRBD1
j_call: TRBJ2-3
cdr3_nt: TGTGCCAGCAGCTCCGGGACAGGTAGCACAGATACGCAGTATTTT
cdr3_aa: CASSSGTGSTDTQYF

v_call: TRBV7-9
clone_size: .
d_call: .
j_call: TRBJ2-7
cdr3_nt: TGTGCCAGCAGCTTAACGCAGGGTACCTACGAGCAGTACTTC
cdr3_aa: CASSLTQGTYEQYF

v_call: TRBV11-2
clone_size: .
d_call: TRBD2
j_call: TRBJ2-7
cdr3_nt: TGTGCCAGCAGCTTGGCGGGTGGACTAGCGGGATTCTACGAGCAGTACTTC
cdr3_aa: CASSLAGGLAGFYEQYF

v_call: TRBV2
clone_size: .
d_call: .
j_call: TRBJ1-2
cdr3_nt: TGTGCCAGCAGAAAGGGGTATGGCTACACCTTC
cdr3_aa: CASRKGYGYTF

v_call: TRBV5-1
clone_size: .
d_call: TRBD1
j_call: TRBJ1-1
cdr3_nt: TGCGCCAGCAGACAACAGGGGGCTAGCACTGAAGCTTTCTTT
cdr3_aa: CASRQQGASTEAFF

v_call: TRBV4-1
clone_size: few
d_call: .
j_call: TRBJ2-7
cdr3_nt: TGCGCCAGCAGCCAAGTAAGCGCCCACGAGCAGTACTTC
cdr3_aa: CASSQVSAHEQYF

v_call: TRBV11-2
clone_size: .
d_call: TRBD1
j_call: TRBJ1-5
cdr3_nt: TGTGCCAGCAGCGTGGACAGGGGTGGCAATCAGCCCCAGCATTTT
cdr3_aa: CASSVDRGGNQPQHF

v_call: TRBV30
clone_size: .
d_call: .
j_call: TRBJ2-1
cdr3_nt: TGTGCCTGGAGTAGGGAACTAGTTCCTGAGCAGTTCTTC
cdr3_aa: CAWSRELVPEQFF

v_call: TRBV29-1
clone_size: .
d_call: TRBD1
j_call: TRBJ1-1
cdr3_nt: TGCAGCGCCCTGACAGGGGAGGGATTGAACACTGAAGCTTTCTTT
cdr3_aa: CSALTGEGLNTEAFF

v_call: TRBV5-4
clone_size: .
d_call: TRBD1
j_call: TRBJ2-2
cdr3_nt: TGTGCCAGCAGGGGGACAGGGAGGGCGGACACCGGGGAGCTGTTTTTT
cdr3_aa: CASRGTGRADTGELFF

v_call: TRBV10-3
clone_size: few
d_call: TRBD1
j_call: TRBJ1-1
cdr3_nt: TGTGCCATCGGGACAGGGGGTAGCACTGAAGCTTTCTTT
cdr3_aa: CAIGTGGSTEAFF

v_call: TRBV7-8
clone_size: once
d_call: .
j_call: TRBJ2-7
cdr3_nt: TGCGCCAGCAGCTTAGCCCCGGGTTACGAGCAGTACTTC
cdr3_aa: CASSLAPGYEQYF

v_call: TRBV19
clone_size: .
d_call: TRBD2
j_call: TRBJ2-1
cdr3_nt: TGTGCCAGTAGTATATCTAGCGGGAGAGGGAATGAGCAGTTCTTC
cdr3_aa: CASSISSGRGNEQFF

v_call: TRBV5-1
clone_size: .
d_call: TRBD2
j_call: TRBJ2-3
cdr3_nt: TGCGCCAGCAGCCCTAGCGGAAAATCGGGGGATACGCAGTATTTT
cdr3_aa: CASSPSGKSGDTQYF

v_call: TRBV5-1
clone_size: .
d_call: TRBD1
j_call: TRBJ2-7
cdr3_nt: TGCGCCAGCAGCTTCGGTCAGGGGGCAGCGTACGAGCAGTACTTC
cdr3_aa: CASSFGQGAAYEQYF

v_call: TRBV6-1
clone_size: .
d_call: .
j_call: TRBJ2-1
cdr3_nt: TGTGCCAGCAGTGGACTCCTTAGCTCCTACAATGAGCAGTTCTTC
cdr3_aa: CASSGLLSSYNEQFF

v_call: TRBV27
clone_size: .
d_call: .
j_call: TRBJ2-1
cdr3_nt: TGTGCCAGCAGTTTATCGGCCGGGAGCGCTAGTAATGAGCAGTTCTTC
cdr3_aa: CASSLSAGSASNEQFF

v_call: TRBV6-6
clone_size: .
d_call: TRBD1
j_call: TRBJ1-1
cdr3_nt: TGTGCCAGCAGACTCCCGGGACAGCCTCGAGCTTTCTTT
cdr3_aa: CASRLPGQPRAFF

v_call: TRBV14
clone_size: .
d_call: .
j_call: TRBJ2-3
cdr3_nt: TGTGCCAGCAGCCAATTAATCACAGATACGCAGTATTTT
cdr3_aa: CASSQLITDTQYF

v_call: TRBV19
clone_size: once
d_call: TRBD2
j_call: TRBJ2-3
cdr3_nt: TGTGCCAGTAGTATGGGTTTTCGGGAGGCAGATACGCAGTATTTT
cdr3_aa: CASSMGFREADTQYF

v_call: TRBV27
clone_size: .
d_call: TRBD1
j_call: TRBJ2-5
cdr3_nt: TGTGCCAGCAGTTTATCTAGACAGGGGGCAACCCCGCAAGAGACCCAGTACTTC
cdr3_aa: CASSLSRQGATPQETQYF

v_call: TRBV6-1
clone_size: few
d_call: TRBD1
j_call: TRBJ2-1
cdr3_nt: TGTGCCAGCAGTCGTTCGACAGGGACAAATGAGCAGTTCTTC
cdr3_aa: CASSRSTGTNEQFF

v_call: TRBV11-2
clone_size: few
d_call: .
j_call: TRBJ2-3
cdr3_nt: TGTGCCAGCAGCCACAGGGTAGGGGTAGATACGCAGTATTTT
cdr3_aa: CASSHRVGVDTQYF

v_call: TRBV2
clone_size: .
d_call: TRBD2
j_call: TRBJ2-3
cdr3_nt: TGTGCCAGCAGAGTAGCGGGAGTAGATACGCAGTATTTT
cdr3_aa: CASRVAGVDTQYF

v_call: TRBV11-2
clone_size: .
d_call: TRBD2
j_call: TRBJ2-2
cdr3_nt: TGTGCCAGCAGCTGGGCCCTTAGCGGGAGTGCGAACACCGGGGAGCTGTTTTTT
cdr3_aa: CASSWALSGSANTGELFF

v_call: TRBV7-3
clone_size: .
d_call: TRBD2
j_call: TRBJ2-1
cdr3_nt: TGTGCCAGCAGCAAGACTAGCGGGAGGGGCAATGAGCAGTTCTTC
cdr3_aa: CASSKTSGRGNEQFF

v_call: TRBV25-1
clone_size: .
d_call: TRBD1
j_call: TRBJ2-2
cdr3_nt: TGTGCCAGCAGCTGGGGACAGGGGGAGGACCTCGGGTCCGGGGAGCTGTTTTTT
cdr3_aa: CASSWGQGEDLGSGELFF

v_call: TRBV5-1
clone_size: .
d_call: .
j_call: TRBJ2-3
cdr3_nt: TGCGCCAGCAGCTTTCTCGGCGGCCCTAGCACAGATACGCAGTATTTT
cdr3_aa: CASSFLGGPSTDTQYF

v_call: TRBV6-5
clone_size: .
d_call: .
j_call: TRBJ1-1
cdr3_nt: TGTGCCAGCAGTTATACAAGGCCAGCGGGTGAAGCTTTCTTT
cdr3_aa: CASSYTRPAGEAFF

v_call: TRBV10-1
clone_size: .
d_call: TRBD1
j_call: TRBJ2-1
cdr3_nt: TGCGCCAGCAGTGAGGGGACAGGGGGCAGGGATGAGCAGTTCTTC
cdr3_aa: CASSEGTGGRDEQFF

v_call: TRBV7-3
clone_size: once
d_call: TRBD1
j_call: TRBJ2-2
cdr3_nt: TGTGCCAGCAGCCAGACGACAGGGACCGGGGAGCTGTTTTTT
cdr3_aa: CASSQTTGTGELFF

v_call: TRBV4-1
clone_size: .
d_call: .
j_call: TRBJ2-7
cdr3_nt: TGCGCCAGCAGCCAAGGTGACGCACAGGGAGAGGAGTACTTC
cdr3_aa: CASSQGDAQGEEYF

v_call: TRBV7-8
clone_size: .
d_call: TRBD1
j_call: TRBJ1-1
cdr3_nt: TGTGCCAGCAGCTTAGGGGACAGGGATGGCACTGAAGCTTTCTTT
cdr3_aa: CASSLGDRDGTEAFF

v_call: TRBV18
clone_size: .
d_call: TRBD2
j_call: TRBJ2-5
cdr3_nt: TGTGCCAGCCGAAGCGCACTAGCGAGGGAGACCCAGTACTTC
cdr3_aa: CASRSALARETQYF

v_call: TRBV7-9
clone_size: .
d_call: TRBD1
j_call: TRBJ1-3
cdr3_nt: TGTGCCAGCAGTTTCCGGGACAGGGGGTTTGGTAGCCGCGGAAACACCATATATTTT
cdr3_aa: CASSFRDRGFGSRGNTIYF

v_call: TRBV28
clone_size: .
d_call: .
j_call: TRBJ1-4
cdr3_nt: TGTGCCAGCAGTTTTAACGGACTGACTAATGAAAAACTGTTTTTT
cdr3_aa: CASSFNGLTNEKLFF

v_call: TRBV30
clone_size: .
d_call: .
j_call: TRBJ2-5
cdr3_nt: TGTGCCTGGAGTGAAACGTCGTCGGCAGGGACCCAGTACTTC
cdr3_aa: CAWSETSSAGTQYF

v_call: TRBV30
clone_size: .
d_call: TRBD1
j_call: TRBJ2-7
cdr3_nt: TGTGCCTGGAGCCTGCCGGGGACAGGGGAGCTGTACGAGCAGTACTTC
cdr3_aa: CAWSLPGTGELYEQYF

v_call: TRBV6-1
clone_size: once
d_call: .
j_call: TRBJ1-2
cdr3_nt: TGTGCCAGCATCAGGGTACGAGGCTATGGCTACACCTTC
cdr3_aa: CASIRVRGYGYTF

v_call: TRBV7-6
clone_size: .
d_call: TRBD2
j_call: TRBJ2-7
cdr3_nt: TGTGCCAGCAGCCCTTATGCAAGCGGGAGTAGCTACGAGCAGTACTTC
cdr3_aa: CASSPYASGSSYEQYF

v_call: TRBV9
clone_size: .
d_call: TRBD2
j_call: TRBJ2-3
cdr3_nt: TGTGCCAGCAGCGTAGATGTGGGAGGGGTAGATACGCAGTATTTT
cdr3_aa: CASSVDVGGVDTQYF

v_call: TRBV5-6
clone_size: .
d_call: TRBD1
j_call: TRBJ1-1
cdr3_nt: TGTGCCAGCAGCCCGACAGGGACGAACACTGAAGCTTTCTTT
cdr3_aa: CASSPTGTNTEAFF

v_call: TRBV19
clone_size: .
d_call: TRBD1
j_call: TRBJ2-1
cdr3_nt: TGTGCCAGTAGTATAGTTACGGGACAGGGGCATGAGCAGTTCTTC
cdr3_aa: CASSIVTGQGHEQFF

v_call: TRBV27
clone_size: .
d_call: .
j_call: TRBJ1-5
cdr3_nt: TGTGCCAGCAGTACCGGGACTCACTCAAATCAGCCCCAGCATTTT
cdr3_aa: CASSTGTHSNQPQHF

v_call: TRBV4-2
clone_size: .
d_call: TRBD2
j_call: TRBJ2-2
cdr3_nt: TGTGCCAGCAGCTATAGCGGGAGGAACACCGGGGAGCTGTTTTTT
cdr3_aa: CASSYSGRNTGELFF

v_call: TRBV5-6
clone_size: .
d_call: TRBD2
j_call: TRBJ2-7
cdr3_nt: TGTGCCAGCAGCATACCCGGGACTAGCGGGTCTAGGGAGTGGTACTTC
cdr3_aa: CASSIPGTSGSREWYF

v_call: TRBV7-9
clone_size: .
d_call: .
j_call: TRBJ2-1
cdr3_nt: TGTGCCAGCAGCTTAGCGGGAGTCAACAATGAGCAGTTCTTC
cdr3_aa: CASSLAGVNNEQFF

v_call: TRBV25-1
clone_size: .
d_call: .
j_call: TRBJ2-2
cdr3_nt: TGTGCCAGCAGTGAACTTAACACCGGGGAGCTGTTTTTT
cdr3_aa: CASSELNTGELFF

v_call: TRBV10-1
clone_size: .
d_call: .
j_call: TRBJ2-3
cdr3_nt: TGCGCCAGCAGTGAGTGGTCCGGAGGGGCCCCAGATACGCAGTATTTT
cdr3_aa: CASSEWSGGAPDTQYF

v_call: TRBV2
clone_size: .
d_call: TRBD1
j_call: TRBJ1-5
cdr3_nt: TGTGCCAGCAGGATGACAGGGGGCAATCAGCCCCAGCATTTT
cdr3_aa: CASRMTGGNQPQHF

v_call: TRBV4-2
clone_size: .
d_call: .
j_call: TRBJ2-7
cdr3_nt: TGTGCCAGCAGCCAAGGCCCCGCCCGGGACTCACTCTACGAGCAGTACTTC
cdr3_aa: CASSQGPARDSLYEQYF

v_call: TRBV6-5
clone_size: .
d_call: TRBD1
j_call: TRBJ1-4
cdr3_nt: TGTGCCAGCAGTCGGAACAGGGGGCAGGAAAAACTGTTTTTT
cdr3_aa: CASSRNRGQEKLFF

v_call: TRBV5-4
clone_size: .
d_call: .
j_call: TRBJ2-2
cdr3_nt: TGTGCCAGCAGCTCCTTCCGGGGAGAGACCGGGGAGCTGTTTTTT
cdr3_aa: CASSSFRGETGELFF